This T cell receptor beta chain was obtained from a study of T cell responses to AZD1222 COVID-19 vaccine. Study observations and caveats: Donors skewed white British and female; clonal diversity was possibly underestimated. The CD4 TCRs associated with vaccination extended across spike and predominated at 160-218 and 743-854. Of the AZD1222 recipients, only 5 or 6 were seropositive at baseline.

Profiled with immunoSEQ multiplex PCR; TCRdb holds only in-frame clones, not every one. There are about 92,000 clones in the sample; 70% to 90% occur only once, and 10% lies in the top ten. Germline values: CDR1 SQVTM, CDR2 ANQGSEA. V lost 0 bases, J lost 5 bases, and 13 bases lay in between. The CDR3 has 15 amino acids. For this clone: Its antigen is unknown.

The source of this sequence is an adult in good health. The rearrangement links TRBV29-1 to TRBJ2-2, with a possible D match to TRBD1 (6 bases). The sequences come from peripheral blood, collected on day 0 of AZD1222 vaccination. CDR3 sequence: CSVEDARQGTGELFF. CDR3 nucleotides: TGCAGCGTTGAAGACGCGCGCCAGGGGACCGGGGAGCTGTTTTTT.